This T cell receptor (beta chain) stems from a study of CD8 T cells in ankylosing spondylitis. A single record per CDR3 protein comes from TCRdb applying MiXCR to the 5' RACE reads. Counted here are under 250,000 distinct CDR3 sequences, approximately 24% occurring once; the ten biggest clones make up under 8%. Findings and limits, study-wide: Matched ankylosing spondylitis synovial fluid reportedly showed significant enrichment of disease-linked clones. Within peripheral blood, clones linked to disease were CD8+ and relatively rare.

This clonotype showed up just a few times. The target antigen is unknown. The TCR comes from a male donor with ankylosing spondylitis or in good health (not recorded which). Sample: blood, either unsorted or a sorted T cell fraction (not recorded which).

In DNA, the CDR3 is TGCAGCGTGAACCTAGCGGGAAAATACAATGAGCAGTTCTTC. It yields the protein CSVNLAGKYNEQFF. The chain combines TRBV29-1 with TRBJ2-1, with 9 bases aligning to TRBD2. The CDR3 has 14 amino acids. Looked up from germline, CDR1 is SQVTM and CDR2 is ANQGSEA. Trimming cost V 6 bases and J 4 bases; bases outside gene matches: 7.